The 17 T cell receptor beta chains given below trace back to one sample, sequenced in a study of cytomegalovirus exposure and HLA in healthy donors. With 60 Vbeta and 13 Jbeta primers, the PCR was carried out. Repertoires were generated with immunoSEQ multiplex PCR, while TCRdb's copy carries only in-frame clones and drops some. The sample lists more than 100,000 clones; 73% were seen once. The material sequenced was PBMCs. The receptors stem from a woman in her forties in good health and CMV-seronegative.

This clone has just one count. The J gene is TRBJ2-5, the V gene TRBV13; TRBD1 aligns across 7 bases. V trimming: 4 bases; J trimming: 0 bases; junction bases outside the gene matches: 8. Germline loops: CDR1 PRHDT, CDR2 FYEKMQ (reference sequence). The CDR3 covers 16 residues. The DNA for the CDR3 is TGTGCCAGCAGCTCAGCAGTGACAGGGAACCAAGAGACCCAGTACTTC. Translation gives CASSSAVTGNQETQYF.

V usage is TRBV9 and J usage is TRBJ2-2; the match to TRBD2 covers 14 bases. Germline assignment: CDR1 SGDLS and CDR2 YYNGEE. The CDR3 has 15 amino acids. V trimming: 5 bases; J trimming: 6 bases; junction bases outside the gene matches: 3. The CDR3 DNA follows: TGTGCCAGCAGGGAGGGACTAGCGGGAGCCGGGGAGCTGTTTTTT. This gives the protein CASREGLAGAGELFF.

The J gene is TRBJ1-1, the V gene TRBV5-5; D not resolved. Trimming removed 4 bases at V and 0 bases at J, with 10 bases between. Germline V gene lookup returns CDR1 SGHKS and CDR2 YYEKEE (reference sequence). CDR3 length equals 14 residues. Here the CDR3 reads CASSPPTMNTEAFF. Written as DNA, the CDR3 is TGTGCCAGCAGCCCTCCGACAATGAACACTGAAGCTTTCTTT. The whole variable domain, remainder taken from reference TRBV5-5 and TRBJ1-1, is DAGVTQSPTHLIKTRGQQVTLRCSPISGHKSVSWYQQVLGQGPQFIFQYYEKEERGRGNFPDRFSARQFPNYSSELNVNALLLGDSALYLCASSPPTMNTEAFFGQGTRLTVV.

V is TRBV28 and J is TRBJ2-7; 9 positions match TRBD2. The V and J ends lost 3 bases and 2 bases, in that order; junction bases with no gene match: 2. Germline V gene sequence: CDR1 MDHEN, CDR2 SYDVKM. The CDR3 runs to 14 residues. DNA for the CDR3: TGTGCCAGCAGTTTGCGGGAGGGCCCCTACGAGCAGTACTTC. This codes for CASSLREGPYEQYF.

The DNA of the CDR3 is TGTGCCAGCAGCTTAGTCCAGGGGAACTATGGCTACACCTTC. Translation: CASSLVQGNYGYTF. The chain links TRBV7-8 to TRBJ1-2; D perhaps matches TRBD1 (6 bases). The germline V gene has CDR1 SGHVS and CDR2 FQNEAQ. The CDR3 has 14 residues. Trimming removed 1 base from V and 2 bases from J, with 8 bases in between. The variable domain in full, completed from reference TRBV7-8 and TRBJ1-2, reads GAGVSQSPRYKVAKRGQDVALRCDPISGHVSLFWYQQALGQGPEFLTYFQNEAQLDKSGLPSDRFFAERPEGSVSTLKIQRTQQEDSAVYLCASSLVQGNYGYTFGSGTRLTVV.

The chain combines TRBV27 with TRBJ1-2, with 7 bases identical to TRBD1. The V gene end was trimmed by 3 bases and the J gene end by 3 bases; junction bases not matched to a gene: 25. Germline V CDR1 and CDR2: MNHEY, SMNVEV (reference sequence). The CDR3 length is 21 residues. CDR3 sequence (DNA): TGTGCCAGCAGTTTCGGAGCATCTGGGGACAGACCATCCACTCAACACTATGGCTACACCTTC. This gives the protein CASSFGASGDRPSTQHYGYTF.

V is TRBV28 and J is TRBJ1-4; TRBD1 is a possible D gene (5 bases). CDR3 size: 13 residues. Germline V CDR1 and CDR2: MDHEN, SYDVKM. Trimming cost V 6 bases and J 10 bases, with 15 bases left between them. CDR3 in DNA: TGTGCCAGCAGAGATGGGGTGCAGGGAAAACTGTTTTTT. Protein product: CASRDGVQGKLFF.

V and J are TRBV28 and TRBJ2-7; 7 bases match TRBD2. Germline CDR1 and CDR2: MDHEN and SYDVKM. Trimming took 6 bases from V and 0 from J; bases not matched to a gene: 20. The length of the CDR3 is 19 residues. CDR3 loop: CASRGGTTSTRGTSYEQYF. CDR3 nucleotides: TGTGCCAGCAGGGGGGGGACGACGTCTACGCGGGGGACCTCCTACGAGCAGTACTTC. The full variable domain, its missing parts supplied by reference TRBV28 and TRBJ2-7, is DVKVTQSSRYLVKRTGEKVFLECVQDMDHENMFWYRQDPGLGLRLIYFSYDVKMKEKGDIPEGYSVSREKKERFSLILESASTNQTSMYLCASRGGTTSTRGTSYEQYFGPGTRLTVT.

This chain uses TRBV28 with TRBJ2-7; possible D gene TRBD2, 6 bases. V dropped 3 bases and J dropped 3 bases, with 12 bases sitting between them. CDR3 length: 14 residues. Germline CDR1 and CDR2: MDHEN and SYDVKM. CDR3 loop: CASSFPGGNYEQYF. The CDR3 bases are TGTGCCAGCAGTTTTCCGGGCGGGAACTACGAGCAGTACTTC.

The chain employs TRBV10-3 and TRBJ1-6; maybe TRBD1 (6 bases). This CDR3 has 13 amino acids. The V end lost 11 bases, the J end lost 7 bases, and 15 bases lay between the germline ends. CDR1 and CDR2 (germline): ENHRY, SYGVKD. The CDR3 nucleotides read TGTGCCGGAAAGGGGGGGATCAATTCACCCCTCCACTTT. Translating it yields CAGKGGINSPLHF.

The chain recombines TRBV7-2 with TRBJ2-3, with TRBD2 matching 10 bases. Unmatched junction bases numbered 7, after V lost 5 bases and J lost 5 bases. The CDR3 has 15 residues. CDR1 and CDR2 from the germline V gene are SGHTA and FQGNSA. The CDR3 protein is CASSADSGRQDTQYF. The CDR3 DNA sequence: TGTGCCAGCAGCGCTGATAGCGGGAGGCAAGATACGCAGTATTTT.

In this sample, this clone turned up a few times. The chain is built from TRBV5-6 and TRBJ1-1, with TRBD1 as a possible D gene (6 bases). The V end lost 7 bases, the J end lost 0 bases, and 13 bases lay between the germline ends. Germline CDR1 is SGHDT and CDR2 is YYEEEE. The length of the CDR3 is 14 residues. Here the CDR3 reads CASGWTAMNTEAFF. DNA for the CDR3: TGTGCCAGCGGATGGACAGCGATGAACACTGAAGCTTTCTTT.

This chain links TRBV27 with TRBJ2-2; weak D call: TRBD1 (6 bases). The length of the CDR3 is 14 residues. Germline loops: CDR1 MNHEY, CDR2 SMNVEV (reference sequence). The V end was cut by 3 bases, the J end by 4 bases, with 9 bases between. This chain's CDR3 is CASSFSGVTGELFF. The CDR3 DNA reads TGTGCCAGCAGTTTCTCAGGGGTCACCGGGGAGCTGTTTTTT.

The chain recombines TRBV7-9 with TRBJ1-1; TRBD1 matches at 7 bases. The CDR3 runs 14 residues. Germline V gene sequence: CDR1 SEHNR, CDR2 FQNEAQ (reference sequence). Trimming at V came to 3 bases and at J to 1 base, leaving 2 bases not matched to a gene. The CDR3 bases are TGTGCCAGCAGCTTGAGACAGGGGAACACTGAAGCTTTCTTT. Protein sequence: CASSLRQGNTEAFF. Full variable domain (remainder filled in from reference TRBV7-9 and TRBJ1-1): DTGVSQNPRHKITKRGQNVTFRCDPISEHNRLYWYRQTLGQGPEFLTYFQNEAQLEKSRLLSDRFSAERPKGSFSTLEIQRTEQGDSAMYLCASSLRQGNTEAFFGQGTRLTVV.

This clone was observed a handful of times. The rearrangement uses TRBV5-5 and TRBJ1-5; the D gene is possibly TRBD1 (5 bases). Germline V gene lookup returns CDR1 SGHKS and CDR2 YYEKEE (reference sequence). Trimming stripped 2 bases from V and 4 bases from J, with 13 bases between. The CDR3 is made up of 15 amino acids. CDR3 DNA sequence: TGTGCCAGCAGCTTATTCCAGGGTTTAAATCAGCCCCAGCATTTT. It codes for CASSLFQGLNQPQHF.

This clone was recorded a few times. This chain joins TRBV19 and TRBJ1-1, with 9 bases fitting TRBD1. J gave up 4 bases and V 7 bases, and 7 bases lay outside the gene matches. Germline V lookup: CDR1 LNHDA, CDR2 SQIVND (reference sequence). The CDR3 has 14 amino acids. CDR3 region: CASIQGARGTEAFF. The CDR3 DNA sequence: TGTGCCAGTATACAGGGGGCAAGAGGCACTGAAGCTTTCTTT.

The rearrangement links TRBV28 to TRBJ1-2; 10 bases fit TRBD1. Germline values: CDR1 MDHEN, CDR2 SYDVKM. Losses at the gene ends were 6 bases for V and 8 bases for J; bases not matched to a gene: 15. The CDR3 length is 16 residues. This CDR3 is CASSFSGDRGGGGYTF. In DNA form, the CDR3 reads TGTGCCAGCAGCTTTTCCGGGGACAGGGGAGGAGGCGGCTACACCTTC.